These 15 T cell receptor beta chains share one sample of origin, sequenced in a study of Graves' ophthalmopathy and Graves' hyperthyroidism. The sequenced template was RNA, covering the TCR beta CDR3 region. Second-round multiplex PCR came after first-round RT-PCR with HTBI primers. TCRdb redid the calling of the multiplex PCR reads with MiXCR, one entry per CDR3 protein. In the table there are 200,000 to 300,000 distinct CDR3 sequences, around 50% of which are singletons. Sequenced sample: peripheral blood. The receptor source for this set is an adult man with Graves' ophthalmopathy.

The chain recombines TRBV7-8 with TRBJ1-2; tentative D call: TRBD1 (5 bases). Germline V gene data show CDR1 as SGHVS and CDR2 as FQNEAQ. Trimming left V 5 bases short and J 3 bases short, with 19 bases between. The CDR3 extends over 16 amino acids. CDR3: CASSPSVEGKYYGYTF. CDR3 DNA sequence: TGTGCCAGCAGCCCCAGTGTGGAGGGGAAGTACTATGGCTACACCTTC.

The chain has TRBV20-1 and TRBJ1-3; D is uncertain. This CDR3 region has 15 residues. Germline CDR1 reads DFQATT; CDR2 reads SNEGSKA (reference sequence). V gave up 3 bases and J gave up 0 bases, with 12 bases separating them. For the CDR3, the DNA is TGCAGTGCTAGTGACCCCGGCATCTCTGGAAACACCATATATTTT. Translation: CSASDPGISGNTIYF.

The chain is built from TRBV7-3 and TRBJ2-7, with 11 bases that match TRBD1. Germline CDR1 SGHTA, CDR2 FQGTGA. The CDR3 is 15 residues long. V trimming: 2 bases; J trimming: 3 bases; junction bases outside the gene matches: 3. CDR3 amino acids: CASSLYGTGGYEQYF. CDR3 DNA sequence: TGTGCCAGCAGCTTATACGGGACAGGGGGCTACGAGCAGTACTTC.

This clonotype was found a few times. The rearrangement joins TRBV7-6 to TRBJ2-2, with D tentatively TRBD1 (6 bases). Germline CDR1 SGHVS, CDR2 FNYEAQ. This CDR3 is built from 13 residues. The V gene lost 5 bases and the J gene lost 7 bases, with 11 bases spanning the gap. The CDR3 reads CASSLNRVGELFF. The CDR3 nucleotides read TGTGCCAGCAGCCTCAACAGGGTCGGGGAGCTGTTTTTT.

Concerning this clonotype: This may be a read error: a much more frequent sequence differs by one nucleotide. This chain joins TRBV24-1 and TRBJ2-5; perhaps TRBD2 as D (6 bases). Trimming took off 4 bases at V and 7 bases at J, with 24 bases between the two ends. This CDR3 is 17 amino acids long. CDR1 is KGHDR, CDR2 SFDVKD, per germline. The CDR3 nucleotides are TGTGCCACCAGTGACTCGAAGGCGGAGGGCTTCGGAGGGACCCAGTACTTC. It translates to CATSDSKAEGFGGTQYF.

The V and J genes are TRBV9 and TRBJ1-2; D possibly corresponds to TRBD1 (6 bases). This CDR3 has 16 amino acids. V was pared by 4 bases and J by 1 base, with 17 bases between. Germline CDR1 reads SGDLS; CDR2 reads YYNGEE. CDR3 protein: CASSSTLGGGNYGYTF. The CDR3 nucleotides read TGTGCCAGCAGCTCCACACTTGGAGGGGGTAACTATGGCTACACCTTC.

This chain links TRBV7-2 with TRBJ2-7; 11 nucleotides align to TRBD2. The CDR3 has 17 amino acids. The germline gives CDR1 SGHTA, CDR2 FQGNSA. With 5 bases clipped from V and 2 bases from J, the junction kept 11 bases outside the gene matches. The DNA for the CDR3 is TGTGCCAGCAGCCAAGATCGAGTTAGCGGGGGGGCCTACGAGCAGTACTTC. Protein product: CASSQDRVSGGAYEQYF.

This clonotype was observed a handful of times. The chain has TRBV20-1 and TRBJ1-5; D unresolved. With 0 bases removed from V and 5 bases from J, the gap between germline ends came to 11 bases. The CDR3 is 14 amino acids. CDR1 and CDR2 from the germline V gene are DFQATT and SNEGSKA (reference sequence). In DNA, the CDR3 is TGCAGTGCTAGAGATCGGAAATCTCATCAGCCCCAGCATTTT. It yields the protein CSARDRKSHQPQHF.

The chain recombines TRBV7-8 with TRBJ1-2; D might be TRBD1 (6 bases). CDR1 and CDR2 from the germline V gene are SGHVS and FQNEAQ. The CDR3 is made up of 13 amino acids. V was trimmed by 7 bases and J by 3 bases, leaving 12 bases between them. CDR3 coding DNA: TGTGCCAGCACCCTAAAGGGGGACTATGGCTACACCTTC. Translated, it gives CASTLKGDYGYTF.

The chain joins TRBV9 to TRBJ1-4; 11 bases match TRBD1. J gave up 5 bases and V 1 base, and 4 bases lay outside the gene matches. The CDR3 has 16 amino acids. Per the germline V gene, CDR1 is SGDLS and CDR2 is YYNGEE. The CDR3 region has the DNA TGTGCCAGCAGCGTAAGGACAGGGGGCGAAAATGAAAAACTGTTTTTT. Encoded protein: CASSVRTGGENEKLFF. The whole variable domain, remainder taken from reference TRBV9 and TRBJ1-4, is DSGVTQTPKHLITATGQRVTLRCSPRSGDLSVYWYQQSLDQGLQFLIQYYNGEERAKGNILERFSAQQFPDLHSELNLSSLELGDSALYFCASSVRTGGENEKLFFGSGTQLSVL.

The chain has TRBV15 and TRBJ2-5; TRBD2 matches 9 bases. The CDR3 contains 15 residues. With 5 bases clipped from V and 4 bases from J, the junction kept 8 bases outside the gene matches. The V gene's germline CDR1 is LNHNV and CDR2 YYDKDF (reference sequence). In DNA form, the CDR3 reads TGTGCCACCAGCCCCGGGGCGGGGGGGCCAGAGACCCAGTACTTC. Encoded protein: CATSPGAGGPETQYF.

The chain is built from TRBV29-1 and TRBJ1-5; 9 positions match TRBD1. CDR1 SQVTM and CDR2 ANQGSEA come from the germline V gene. V was pared by 7 bases and J by 3 bases, with 4 bases of the junction left unmatched. The CDR3 sequence is 13 residues long. The CDR3 nucleotides are TGCAGCGCTGGACAGGGGAACAATCAGCCCCAGCATTTT. Encoded protein: CSAGQGNNQPQHF. The entire variable domain, with the rest obtained from reference TRBV29-1 and TRBJ1-5, is as follows: SAVISQKPSRDICQRGTSLTIQCQVDSQVTMMFWYRQQPGQSLTLIATANQGSEATYESGFVIDKFPISRPNLTFSTLTVSNMSPEDSSIYLCSAGQGNNQPQHFGDGTRLSIL.

The chain employs TRBV29-1 and TRBJ1-1; D ambiguous. CDR3 length equals 13 residues. CDR1 is SQVTM and CDR2 is ANQGSEA in the germline V gene. Trimming removed 8 bases from V and 1 base from J, with 14 bases in between. The CDR3 sequence: CSLQIPGNTEAFF. The CDR3 region has the DNA TGCAGCTTGCAGATTCCCGGGAACACTGAAGCTTTCTTT.

This clonotype was recorded a few times. This chain connects TRBV4-1 to TRBJ2-7; 8 bases match TRBD1. Germline CDR1 and CDR2: MGHRA and YSYEKL. The CDR3 is 14 amino acids. V shed 1 base, J shed 5 bases, and the junction held 4 bases outside the gene matches. CDR3 in DNA: TGCGCCAGCAGCCAAGTCGGACAGGGTAACGAGCAGTACTTC. The encoded protein is CASSQVGQGNEQYF.

As to this clonotype: Given a much more abundant clone one base away, this may be a read error. This chain links TRBV15 with TRBJ1-2, with a possible D match to TRBD1 (6 bases). The CDR3 runs to 16 residues. Germline V gives CDR1 LNHNV, CDR2 YYDKDF (reference sequence). CDR3 region: CATSKGGGSVNYSYTF. CDR3 nucleotide sequence: TGTGCCACCAGCAAGGGGGGGGGCTCGGTTAACTATAGCTACACCTTC.